This T cell receptor (beta chain) was identified in a study of T cells in Graves' hyperthyroidism and ophthalmopathy. On the study more broadly: Peripheral blood collection took place at initial diagnosis, before any treatment. General observations from the study: Clonotypes that were expanded in thyroid above 0.001 mostly appeared in blood too.

What was amplified from RNA transcripts were TCR beta CDR3 regions. With the HTBI primer set, the TCR CDR3 went through a first round of RT-PCR. TCRdb recomputed calls from the multiplex PCR reads with MiXCR, one row per CDR3 protein. The table records about 690,000 distinct CDR3 sequences, 17% of them present only once. On this clonotype itself: Its antigen remains unidentified.

Graves' hyperthyroidism showing no ophthalmopathy progression within 18 months was considered stable. Each patient was aged 18 to 65 and had newly diagnosed hyperthyroidism of under 2 months' duration. The junction had 13 bases not matched to a gene; V was cut back by 1 base and J by 0 bases. CDR3 size: 20 residues. In germline, CDR1 is SGHNT, CDR2 YYREEE (reference sequence). The receptor was derived from a man between 50 and 59 years old with Graves' hyperthyroidism. This chain links TRBV5-4 with TRBJ2-6, with 7 bases identical to TRBD2. Sequencing was performed on blood. The CDR3, as DNA: TGTGCCAGCAGCTTGCCCCGGGGGGTAGGGCTAGGCTCTGGGGCCAACGTCCTGACTTTC. This translates into CASSLPRGVGLGSGANVLTF.